This T cell receptor beta chain was documented in a study of vaccination effects on CD4 cells after COVID-19. The protocol was immunoSEQ multiplex PCR, while the TCRdb copy is restricted to in-frame clones and leaves out a portion. The repertoire holds around 50,000 clones, with about 76% as singletons. CD4+ T cells were isolated after 10 days of culture. From March to December 2020, the person had a SARS-CoV-2 infection that was confirmed by PCR. Everyone in the study got two shots of either the BNT162b2 or mRNA-1273 vaccine. This CDR3 is built from 17 residues. V lost 6 bases, J lost 4 bases, and 24 bases lay in between. Per the germline V gene, CDR1 is KGHSH and CDR2 is LQKENI. About this clone: Its target is not known.

This TCR was sampled from a human donor who had a prior SARS-CoV-2 infection. Source: CD4+ T cells from PBMCs cultured without peptide, taken after COVID-19 vaccination. The genes are TRBV18 and TRBJ2-5; D remains unclear. CDR3 amino acids: CASSHDLDGGLGETQYF. As DNA, the CDR3 is TGTGCCAGCTCCCACGACCTAGACGGTGGATTGGGAGAGACCCAGTACTTC. Looking up the rest from reference TRBV18 and TRBJ2-5 gives the full variable domain: NAGVMQNPRHLVRRRGQEARLRCSPMKGHSHVYWYRQLPEEGLKFMVYLQKENIIDESGMPKERFSAEFPKEGPSILRIQQVVRGDSAAYFCASSHDLDGGLGETQYFGPGTRLLVL.